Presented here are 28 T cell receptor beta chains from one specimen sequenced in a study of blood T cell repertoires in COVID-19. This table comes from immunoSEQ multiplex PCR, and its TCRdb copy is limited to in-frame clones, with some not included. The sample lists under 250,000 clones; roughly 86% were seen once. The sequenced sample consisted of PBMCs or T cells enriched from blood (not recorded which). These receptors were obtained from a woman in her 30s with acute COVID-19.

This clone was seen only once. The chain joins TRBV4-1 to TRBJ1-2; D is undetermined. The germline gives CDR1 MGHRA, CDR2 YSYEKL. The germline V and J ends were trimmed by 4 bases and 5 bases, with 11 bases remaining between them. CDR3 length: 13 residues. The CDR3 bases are TGCGCCAGCAGCCCCCTTGGAGGTTATGGCTACACCTTC. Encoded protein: CASSPLGGYGYTF.

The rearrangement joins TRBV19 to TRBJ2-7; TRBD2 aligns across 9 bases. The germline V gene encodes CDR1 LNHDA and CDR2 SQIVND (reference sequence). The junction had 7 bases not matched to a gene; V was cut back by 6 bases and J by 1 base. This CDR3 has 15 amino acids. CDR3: CASSPASGGSYEQYF. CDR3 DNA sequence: TGTGCCAGTAGCCCCGCGAGCGGGGGGTCCTACGAGCAGTACTTC.

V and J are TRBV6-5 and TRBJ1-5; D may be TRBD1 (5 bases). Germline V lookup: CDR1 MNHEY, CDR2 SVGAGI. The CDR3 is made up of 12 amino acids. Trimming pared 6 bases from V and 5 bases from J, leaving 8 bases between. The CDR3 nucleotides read TGTGCCAGCAGACAGGAATATCAGCCCCAGCATTTT. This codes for CASRQEYQPQHF.

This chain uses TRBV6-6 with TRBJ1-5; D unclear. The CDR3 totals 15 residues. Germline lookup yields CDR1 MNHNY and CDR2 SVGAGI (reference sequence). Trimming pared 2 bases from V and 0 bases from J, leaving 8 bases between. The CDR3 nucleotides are TGTGCCAGCAGTTACGGAGTCTATAGCAATCAGCCCCAGCATTTT. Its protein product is CASSYGVYSNQPQHF.

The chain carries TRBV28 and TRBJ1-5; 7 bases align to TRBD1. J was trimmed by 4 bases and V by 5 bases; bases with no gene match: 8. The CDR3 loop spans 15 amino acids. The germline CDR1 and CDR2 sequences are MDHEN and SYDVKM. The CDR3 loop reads CASSPPGTANQPQHF. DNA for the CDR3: TGTGCCAGCAGTCCTCCAGGGACAGCTAATCAGCCCCAGCATTTT.

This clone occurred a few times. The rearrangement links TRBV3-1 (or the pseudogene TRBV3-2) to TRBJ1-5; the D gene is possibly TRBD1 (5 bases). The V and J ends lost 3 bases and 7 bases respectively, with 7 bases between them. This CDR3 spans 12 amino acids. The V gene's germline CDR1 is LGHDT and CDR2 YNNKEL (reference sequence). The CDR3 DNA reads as TGTGCCAGCAGCCAGGGGCGGCAGCCCCAGCATTTT. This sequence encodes CASSQGRQPQHF.

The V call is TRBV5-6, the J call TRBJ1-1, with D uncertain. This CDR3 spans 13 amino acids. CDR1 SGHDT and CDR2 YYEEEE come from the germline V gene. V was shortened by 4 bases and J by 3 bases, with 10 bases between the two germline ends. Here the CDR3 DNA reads TGTGCCAGCAGCCCCTTTACTTACACTGAAGCTTTCTTT. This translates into CASSPFTYTEAFF. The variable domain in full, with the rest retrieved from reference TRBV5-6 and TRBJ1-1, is DAGVTQSPTHLIKTRGQQVTLRCSPKSGHDTVSWYQQALGQGPQFIFQYYEEEERQRGNFPDRFSGHQFPNYSSELNVNALLLGDSALYLCASSPFTYTEAFFGQGTRLTVV.

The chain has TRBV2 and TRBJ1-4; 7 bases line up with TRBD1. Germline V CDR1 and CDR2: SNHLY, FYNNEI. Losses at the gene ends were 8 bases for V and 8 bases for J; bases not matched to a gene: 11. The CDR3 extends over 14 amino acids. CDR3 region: CASVPGQPSEKLFF. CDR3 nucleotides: TGTGCCAGCGTGCCGGGACAGCCGTCCGAAAAACTGTTTTTT.

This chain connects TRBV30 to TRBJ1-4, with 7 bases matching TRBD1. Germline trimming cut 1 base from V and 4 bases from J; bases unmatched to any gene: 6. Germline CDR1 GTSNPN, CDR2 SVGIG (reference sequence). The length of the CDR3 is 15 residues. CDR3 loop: CAWSGTGGFNEKLFF. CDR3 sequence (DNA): TGTGCCTGGAGTGGGACAGGCGGCTTTAATGAAAAACTGTTTTTT.

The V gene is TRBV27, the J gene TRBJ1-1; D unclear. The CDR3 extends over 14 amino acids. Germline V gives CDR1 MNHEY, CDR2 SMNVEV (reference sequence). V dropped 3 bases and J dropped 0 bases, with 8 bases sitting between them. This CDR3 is CASSFGGMNTEAFF. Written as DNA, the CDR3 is TGTGCCAGCAGTTTTGGAGGTATGAACACTGAAGCTTTCTTT.

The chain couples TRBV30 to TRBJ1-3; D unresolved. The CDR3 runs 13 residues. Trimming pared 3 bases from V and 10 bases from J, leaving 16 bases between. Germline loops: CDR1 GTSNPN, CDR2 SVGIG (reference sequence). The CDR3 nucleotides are TGTGCCTGGAGCCGGGCCAGCGGTTGGACCATATATTTT. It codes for CAWSRASGWTIYF.

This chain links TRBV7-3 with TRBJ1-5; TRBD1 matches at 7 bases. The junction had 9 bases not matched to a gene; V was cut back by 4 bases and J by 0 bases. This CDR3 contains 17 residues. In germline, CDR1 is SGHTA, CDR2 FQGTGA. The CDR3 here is CASSSPRDRNSNQPQHF. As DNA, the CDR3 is TGTGCCAGCAGCTCGCCGCGGGACAGAAATAGCAATCAGCCCCAGCATTTT. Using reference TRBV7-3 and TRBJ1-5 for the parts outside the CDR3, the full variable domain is GAGVSQTPSNKVTEKGKYVELRCDPISGHTALYWYRQSLGQGPEFLIYFQGTGAADDSGLPNDRFFAVRPEGSVSTLKIQRTERGDSAVYLCASSSPRDRNSNQPQHFGDGTRLSIL.

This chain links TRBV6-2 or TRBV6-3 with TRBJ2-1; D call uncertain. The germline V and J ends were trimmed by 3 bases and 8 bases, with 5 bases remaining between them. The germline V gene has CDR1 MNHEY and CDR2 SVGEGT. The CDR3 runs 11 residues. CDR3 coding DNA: TGTGCCAGCAGTTATTCTTATGAGCAGTTCTTC. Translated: CASSYSYEQFF.

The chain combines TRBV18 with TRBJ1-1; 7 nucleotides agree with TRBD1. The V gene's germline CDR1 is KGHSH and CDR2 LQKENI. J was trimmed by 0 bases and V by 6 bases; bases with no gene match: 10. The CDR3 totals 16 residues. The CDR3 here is CASSQGGGEMNTEAFF. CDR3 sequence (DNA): TGTGCCAGCTCGCAAGGGGGCGGAGAAATGAACACTGAAGCTTTCTTT.

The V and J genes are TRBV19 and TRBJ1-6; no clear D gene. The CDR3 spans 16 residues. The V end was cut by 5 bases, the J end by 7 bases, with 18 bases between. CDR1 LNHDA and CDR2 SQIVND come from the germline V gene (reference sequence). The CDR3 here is CASSPRRRPANSPLHF. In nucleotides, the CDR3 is TGTGCCAGTAGTCCAAGGAGACGGCCGGCGAATTCACCCCTCCACTTT.

The DNA for the CDR3 is TGCGCCAGCAGCCAGATGGGACTAACCGAGCAGTACTTC. It translates to CASSQMGLTEQYF. This sequence joins TRBV4-1 and TRBJ2-7; TRBD2 matches 7 bases. Looked up from germline, CDR1 is MGHRA and CDR2 is YSYEKL. The V gene end was trimmed by 3 bases and the J gene end by 6 bases; junction bases not matched to a gene: 5. The CDR3 is 13 residues long.

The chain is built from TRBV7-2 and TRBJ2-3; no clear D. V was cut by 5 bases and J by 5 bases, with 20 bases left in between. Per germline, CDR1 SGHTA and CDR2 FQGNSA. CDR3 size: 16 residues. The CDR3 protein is CASSRSRGPGGDTQYF. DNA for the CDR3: TGTGCCAGCAGCAGATCGCGAGGCCCGGGTGGAGATACGCAGTATTTT.

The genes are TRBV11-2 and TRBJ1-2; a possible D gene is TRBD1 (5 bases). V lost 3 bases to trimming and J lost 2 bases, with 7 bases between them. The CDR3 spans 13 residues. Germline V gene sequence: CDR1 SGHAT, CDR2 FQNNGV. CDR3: CASSFGGNYGYTF. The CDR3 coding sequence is TGTGCCAGCAGCTTCGGGGGAAACTATGGCTACACCTTC.

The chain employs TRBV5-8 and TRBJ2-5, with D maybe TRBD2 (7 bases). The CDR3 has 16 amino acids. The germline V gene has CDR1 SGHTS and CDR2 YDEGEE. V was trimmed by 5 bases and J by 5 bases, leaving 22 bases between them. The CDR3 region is CASRQLSGGGRETQYF. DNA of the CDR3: TGTGCCAGCAGACAGCTATCGGGGGGCGGACGGGAGACCCAGTACTTC.

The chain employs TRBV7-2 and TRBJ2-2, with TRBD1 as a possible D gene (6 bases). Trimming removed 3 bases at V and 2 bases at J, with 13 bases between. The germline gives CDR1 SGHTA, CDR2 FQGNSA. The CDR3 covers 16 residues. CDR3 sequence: CASSFEGTLNTGELFF. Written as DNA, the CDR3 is TGTGCCAGCAGCTTTGAGGGGACACTTAACACCGGGGAGCTGTTTTTT. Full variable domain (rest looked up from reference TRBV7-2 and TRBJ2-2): GAGVSQSPSNKVTEKGKDVELRCDPISGHTALYWYRQSLGQGLEFLIYFQGNSAPDKSGLPSDRFSAERTGGSVSTLTIQRTQQEDSAVYLCASSFEGTLNTGELFFGEGSRLTVL.

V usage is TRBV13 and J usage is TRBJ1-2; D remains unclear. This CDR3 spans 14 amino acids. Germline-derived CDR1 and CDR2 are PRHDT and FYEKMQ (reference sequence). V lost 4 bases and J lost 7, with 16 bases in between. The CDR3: CASSSMGGHRGYTF. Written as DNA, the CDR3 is TGTGCCAGCAGCTCGATGGGAGGTCATCGTGGCTACACCTTC.

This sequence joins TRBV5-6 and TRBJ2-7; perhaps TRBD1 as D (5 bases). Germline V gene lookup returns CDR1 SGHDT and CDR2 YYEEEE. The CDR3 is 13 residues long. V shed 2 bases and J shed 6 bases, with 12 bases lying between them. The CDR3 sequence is CASSFAGPTEQYF. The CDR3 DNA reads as TGTGCCAGCAGCTTCGCAGGGCCCACCGAGCAGTACTTC.

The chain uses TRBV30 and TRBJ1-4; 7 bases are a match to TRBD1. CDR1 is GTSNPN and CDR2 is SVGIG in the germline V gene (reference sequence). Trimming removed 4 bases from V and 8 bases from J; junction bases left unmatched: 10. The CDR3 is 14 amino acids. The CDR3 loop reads CAWTRTTGSEKLFF. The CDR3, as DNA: TGTGCCTGGACCCGAACGACAGGGAGCGAAAAACTGTTTTTT.

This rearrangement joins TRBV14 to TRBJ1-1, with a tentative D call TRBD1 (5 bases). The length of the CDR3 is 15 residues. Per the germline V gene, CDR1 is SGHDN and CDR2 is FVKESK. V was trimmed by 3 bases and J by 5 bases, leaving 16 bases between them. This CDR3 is CASSHPWGDGTEAFF. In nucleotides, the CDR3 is TGTGCCAGCAGCCACCCCTGGGGGGACGGGACTGAAGCTTTCTTT.

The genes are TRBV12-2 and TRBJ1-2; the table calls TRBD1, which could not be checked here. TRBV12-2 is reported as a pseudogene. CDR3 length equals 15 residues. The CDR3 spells CASRGRDRGDYGYTF. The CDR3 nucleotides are TGTGCAAGTCGCGGCCGGGACAGGGGGGACTATGGCTACACCTTC.

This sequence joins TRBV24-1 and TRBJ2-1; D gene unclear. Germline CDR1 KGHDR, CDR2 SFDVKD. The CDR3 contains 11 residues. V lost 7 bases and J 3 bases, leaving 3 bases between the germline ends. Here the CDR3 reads CATSGYNEQFF. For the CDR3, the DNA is TGTGCCACCAGCGGCTACAATGAGCAGTTCTTC.

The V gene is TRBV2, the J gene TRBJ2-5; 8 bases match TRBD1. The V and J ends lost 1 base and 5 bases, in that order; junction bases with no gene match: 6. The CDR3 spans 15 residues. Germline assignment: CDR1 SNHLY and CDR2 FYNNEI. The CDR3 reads CASSEEQGARETQYF. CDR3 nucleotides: TGTGCCAGCAGTGAAGAGCAGGGGGCAAGGGAGACCCAGTACTTC.

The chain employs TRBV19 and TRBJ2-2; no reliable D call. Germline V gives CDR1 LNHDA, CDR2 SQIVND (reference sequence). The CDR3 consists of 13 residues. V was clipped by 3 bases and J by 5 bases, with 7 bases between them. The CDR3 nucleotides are TGTGCCAGTAGTATTGGCCTGACCGGGGAGCTGTTTTTT. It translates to CASSIGLTGELFF.